Following are 7 T cell receptor beta chains from one sample sequenced in a study of T cells in Graves' hyperthyroidism and ophthalmopathy. Amplified TCR beta CDR3 regions came from RNA transcripts. Researchers ran a first-round RT-PCR on the TCR CDR3 using the HTBI primer set. MiXCR was run by TCRdb on the multiplex PCR reads, yielding one entry per CDR3 protein. The data contain about 590,000 distinct CDR3 sequences, 12% to 15% of them singletons. Sequenced material: blood. These receptors all stem from a woman in her late teens or twenties with Graves' ophthalmopathy.

CDR3: CASSQRVGELFF. CDR3 in DNA: TGTGCCAGCAGTCAGAGAGTCGGGGAGCTGTTTTTT. This chain uses TRBV27 with TRBJ2-2; no reliable D call. The V gene's germline CDR1 is MNHEY and CDR2 SMNVEV (reference sequence). V was clipped by 5 bases and J by 7 bases, with 8 bases between them. CDR3 length: 12 residues.

This clonotype appeared many times. V and J are TRBV6-1 and TRBJ1-5; no reliable D call. The CDR3 has 16 amino acids. Trimming left V 2 bases short and J 3 bases short, with 14 bases between. Germline lookup yields CDR1 MNHNS and CDR2 SASEGT. This CDR3 reads CASSEMSGGNNQPQHF. In DNA form, the CDR3 reads TGTGCCAGCAGTGAAATGAGTGGTGGCAACAATCAGCCCCAGCATTTT.

This clonotype was counted only a few times. CDR3 bases: TGTGCCAGCAGCTTAGTTGGTAGCGTTTCCTACGAGCAGTACTTC. It yields the protein CASSLVGSVSYEQYF. The chain combines TRBV7-9 with TRBJ2-7, with D possibly matching TRBD2 (5 bases). This CDR3 contains 15 residues. V gave up 1 base and J gave up 1 base, with 11 bases separating them. Germline V gives CDR1 SEHNR, CDR2 FQNEAQ (reference sequence).

The CDR3 DNA sequence: TGTGCCAGCAGCCAAGACCCGGGACAGGGTGGAAACACCATATATTTT. Its translation is CASSQDPGQGGNTIYF. This rearrangement joins TRBV3-1 to TRBJ1-3, with 9 bases matching TRBD1. The CDR3 extends over 16 amino acids. Trimming cost V 0 bases and J 3 bases; bases outside gene matches: 3. Germline CDR1 is LGHDT and CDR2 is YNNKEL (reference sequence).

Ten or more counts support this clonotype. The CDR3 loop reads CASSPRRVSGNTIYF. CDR3 bases: TGTGCCAGCAGCCCCAGGAGGGTCTCTGGAAACACCATATATTTT. The chain employs TRBV3-1 and TRBJ1-3; no reliable D call. Germline V gives CDR1 LGHDT, CDR2 YNNKEL (reference sequence). CDR3 length: 15 residues. The germline V and J ends were trimmed by 4 bases and 0 bases, with 10 bases remaining between them.

This clonotype was detected many times. J is TRBJ1-5 and V is TRBV12-3 or TRBV12-4; 8 bases line up with TRBD1. This CDR3 region has 15 residues. Trimming removed 1 base from V and 5 bases from J; junction bases left unmatched: 4. CDR3 in amino acids: CASSLDRGVDQPQHF. CDR3 nucleotide sequence: TGTGCCAGCAGTTTAGACAGGGGGGTCGATCAGCCCCAGCATTTT.

The chain uses TRBV6-5 and TRBJ1-4; unclear D gene. V was pared by 2 bases and J by 12 bases, with 13 bases between. Germline loops: CDR1 MNHEY, CDR2 SVGAGI. There are 13 residues in the CDR3. The CDR3 here is CASSYGISGELFF. The CDR3 nucleotides are TGTGCCAGCAGTTACGGCATATCAGGTGAACTGTTTTTT.